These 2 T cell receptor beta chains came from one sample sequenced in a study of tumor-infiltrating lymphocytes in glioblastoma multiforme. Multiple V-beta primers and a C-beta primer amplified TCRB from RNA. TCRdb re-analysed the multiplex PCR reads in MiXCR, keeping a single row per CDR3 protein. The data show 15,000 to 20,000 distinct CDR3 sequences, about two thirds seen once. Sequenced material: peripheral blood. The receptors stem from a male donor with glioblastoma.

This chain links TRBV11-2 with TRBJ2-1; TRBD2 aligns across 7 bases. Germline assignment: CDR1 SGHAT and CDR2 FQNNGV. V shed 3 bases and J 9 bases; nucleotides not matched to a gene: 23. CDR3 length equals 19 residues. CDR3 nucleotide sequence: TGTGCCAGCAGCTTCTCCCCCAGATCAACACAAGCGGGGCACATTGAGCAGTTCTTC. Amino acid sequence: CASSFSPRSTQAGHIEQFF.

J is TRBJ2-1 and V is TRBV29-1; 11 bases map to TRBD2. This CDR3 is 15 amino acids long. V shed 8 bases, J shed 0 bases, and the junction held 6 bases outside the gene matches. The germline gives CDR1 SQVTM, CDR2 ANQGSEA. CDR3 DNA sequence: TGCAGCTCGGGACTAGCGGAGGCCTCCTACAATGAGCAGTTCTTC. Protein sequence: CSSGLAEASYNEQFF.